This entry is about one TCR beta chain. Its target is unknown. CDR1 and CDR2 (germline): SNHLY, FYNNEI. CDR3 size: 17 residues. Losses at the gene ends were 5 bases for V and 4 bases for J; bases not matched to a gene: 8. This table comes from immunoSEQ multiplex PCR, and its TCRdb copy is limited to in-frame clones, with some not included. The data contain 60,000 or so clones, 45% to 60% of them singletons. These data belong to a study of cytotoxic CD8 clonotypes in ibrutinib-treated CLL. Study-level background: The cohort had over nine relapsed/refractory and roughly 15 treatment-naive patients, around 18 IGHV unmutated.

Study-wide results and caveats: Patients had baseline clonality above age-matched healthy donors, and this clonality moved with circulating CD8+ T-cell counts. Contraction or stability on treatment was seen for public clonotypes, which were uncommon. Upon ibrutinib response clonality rose, and upon progression it fell back toward baseline.

The receptor was derived from a human donor with chronic lymphocytic leukemia. The material was PBMCs, obtained after 12 months of ibrutinib treatment. The genes are TRBV2 and TRBJ2-3, with TRBD2 identical over 14 bases. The CDR3 spells CASSSGTSGGYSDTQYF. In nucleotides, the CDR3 is TGTGCCAGCAGTTCCGGGACTAGCGGGGGATATTCAGATACGCAGTATTTT.